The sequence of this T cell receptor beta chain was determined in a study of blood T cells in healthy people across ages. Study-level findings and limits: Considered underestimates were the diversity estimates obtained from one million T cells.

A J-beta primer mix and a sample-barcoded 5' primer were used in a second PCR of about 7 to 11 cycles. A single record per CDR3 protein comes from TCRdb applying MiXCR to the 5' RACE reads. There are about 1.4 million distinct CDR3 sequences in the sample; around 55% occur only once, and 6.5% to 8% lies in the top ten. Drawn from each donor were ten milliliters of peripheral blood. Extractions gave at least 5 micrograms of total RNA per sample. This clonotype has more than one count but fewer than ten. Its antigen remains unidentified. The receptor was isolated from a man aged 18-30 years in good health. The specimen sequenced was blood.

The CDR3 loop is CASSRRLAAINEQFF. As DNA, the CDR3 is TGTGCCAGCAGCCGTCGACTAGCGGCTATCAATGAGCAGTTCTTC. V gene TRBV13 combines with J gene TRBJ2-1, with 9 bases aligning to TRBD2. The CDR3 is 15 amino acids. Unmatched junction bases numbered 8, after V lost 5 bases and J lost 6 bases. Germline lookup yields CDR1 PRHDT and CDR2 FYEKMQ (reference sequence).